Listed below are T cell receptor beta chains from one sample, sequenced in a study of blood T cell repertoires in COVID-19. The data were produced by immunoSEQ multiplex PCR, yet TCRdb's version contains in-frame clones alone and is incomplete. Among roughly 49,000 clones listed, over 90% were seen once. Material: peripheral blood. The receptors were sampled from a man aged 55 to 69 with COVID-19, enrolled during active disease. Each CDR3 is given without its conserved first and last residue. A D gene is named only where the DNA matches it firmly.

>TRBV18|.
ASSPSPAGATTYEQY
>TRBV2|TRBD2
ASSEAPSGYNEQF
>TRBV12-3/TRBV12-4|.
ASGLGRLSEQF
>TRBV6-2/TRBV6-3|.
ASSYALNYNSPLH
>TRBV30|.
AWTITGSQPQH
>TRBV9|TRBD1
ASSVSQGATGELF
>TRBV7-2|TRBD2
ASSLGLAGAYEQY
>TRBV30|TRBD1
AWSARQGNNSPLH
>TRBV5-5|.
ASSSVSGSSYNEQF
>TRBV12-3/TRBV12-4|.
ASRPTRGCEQY
>TRBV7-8|TRBD1
ASSLHQTGGDDQPQH
>TRBV28|.
ASSPFGVNEQF
>TRBV18|.
ASSQDRSNQPQH
>TRBV27|.
ASSLSQGSYGYT
>TRBV9|TRBD1
ASSLSRGREGNTIY
>TRBV28|TRBD2
ASSSTSGSSYEQY
>TRBV11-2|.
ASSLSPIQETQY